The sequence of this T cell receptor (beta chain) was determined in a study of cytomegalovirus exposure and HLA in healthy donors. A multiplex PCR was run with 60 Vbeta primers and 13 Jbeta primers. Produced via immunoSEQ multiplex PCR; TCRdb's table is partial and in-frame only. Of about 130,000 clones in the sample, around four fifths were seen once. This CDR3 spans 14 amino acids. Germline CDR1 is SGDLS and CDR2 is YYNGEE. V was trimmed by 0 bases and J by 4 bases, leaving 10 bases between them. Only a few counts were recorded for this clone. The origin of this receptor is a male donor in good health and CMV-seronegative. The chain joins TRBV9 to TRBJ1-1, with D uncertain. Sequenced input: PBMCs. The CDR3 is CASSVGTIGTEAFF. The CDR3 coding sequence is TGTGCCAGCAGCGTAGGAACGATCGGCACTGAAGCTTTCTTT.